This paragraph covers one T cell receptor (beta chain) sequence. This sample was taken from a study of blood T cell repertoires in COVID-19. TCRdb keeps only in-frame clones here, not all; method: immunoSEQ multiplex PCR. The sample shows 81,000 or so clones, 85% to 95% of them seen only once. V shed 0 bases and J shed 4 bases, with 9 bases lying between them. The CDR3 sequence is 14 residues long. Per germline, CDR1 LNHDA and CDR2 SQIVND (reference sequence). This rearrangement joins TRBV19 to TRBJ1-2; D is possibly TRBD1 (5 bases). Sequenced: peripheral blood. The TCR comes from a woman aged 55-70 years with active COVID-19. The CDR3 sequence: CASSIDDSLYGYTF. The CDR3 nucleotides read TGTGCCAGTAGTATAGATGACAGCCTCTATGGCTACACCTTC.